The 22 T cell receptor beta chains in this list originate from one sample, sequenced in a study of cytomegalovirus exposure and HLA in healthy donors. PCR primers comprised 60 Vbeta and 13 Jbeta primers. Sequencing was performed with immunoSEQ multiplex PCR; in TCRdb, only in-frame clones are kept and a portion is missing. The sample has fewer than 85,000 clones, around 80% seen once. The material sequenced was PBMCs. Every receptor here comes from a man in his 70s in good health and CMV-seropositive.

The rearrangement links TRBV10-3 to TRBJ2-1, with 8 bases fitting TRBD1. Looked up from germline, CDR1 is ENHRY and CDR2 is SYGVKD. The J segment lost 6 bases and the V segment lost 4 bases, leaving 5 bases of the junction unmatched. The CDR3 contains 14 residues. The CDR3 protein is CAISVQGVSNEQFF. Here the CDR3 DNA reads TGTGCCATCAGTGTACAGGGGGTTTCCAATGAGCAGTTCTTC.

The chain combines TRBV19 with TRBJ1-2; D ambiguous. The CDR3 spans 14 residues. Germline values: CDR1 LNHDA, CDR2 SQIVND (reference sequence). The V gene lost 7 bases and the J gene lost 8 bases, with 20 bases spanning the gap. In DNA form, the CDR3 reads TGTGCCAGTAAGGCCGAGGTCTGGGGAGGAGGCTACACCTTC. This translates into CASKAEVWGGGYTF.

The chain is built from TRBV5-4 and TRBJ1-2; 9 bases line up with TRBD1. CDR1 is SGHNT and CDR2 is YYREEE in the germline V gene (reference sequence). This CDR3 has 15 residues. With 3 bases clipped from V and 3 bases from J, the junction kept 6 bases outside the gene matches. In DNA form, the CDR3 reads TGTGCCAGCAGCTCCCACAGGGGGCGCGACTATGGCTACACCTTC. Translating gives CASSSHRGRDYGYTF. Full variable domain (rest looked up from reference TRBV5-4 and TRBJ1-2): ETGVTQSPTHLIKTRGQQVTLRCSSQSGHNTVSWYQQALGQGPQFIFQYYREEENGRGNFPPRFSGLQFPNYSSELNVNALELDDSALYLCASSSHRGRDYGYTFGSGTRLTVV.

V usage is TRBV7-9 and J usage is TRBJ2-7, with TRBD2 matching 9 bases. This CDR3 is 15 amino acids long. CDR1 is SEHNR, CDR2 FQNEAQ, per germline (reference sequence). Germline trimming cut 1 base from V and 7 bases from J; bases unmatched to any gene: 8. The CDR3: CASSLGTSALEEQYF. CDR3 DNA sequence: TGTGCCAGCAGCTTAGGGACTAGCGCCCTTGAGGAGCAGTACTTC.

This clone was counted a few times. The chain combines TRBV30 with TRBJ1-2, with 7 bases matching TRBD1. J lost 8 bases, V lost 0 bases, and 9 bases had no gene match. CDR3 length equals 14 residues. In germline, CDR1 is GTSNPN, CDR2 SVGIG (reference sequence). The CDR3 loop is CAWSVASGGRGYTF. The CDR3, as DNA: TGTGCCTGGAGTGTAGCGTCAGGGGGTAGAGGCTACACCTTC.

This sequence joins TRBV6-6 and TRBJ2-5, with 12 bases fitting TRBD1. The J segment lost 1 base and the V segment lost 7 bases, leaving 7 bases of the junction unmatched. This CDR3 has 16 residues. CDR1 and CDR2 (germline): MNHNY, SVGAGI (reference sequence). CDR3 sequence (DNA): TGTGCCAGCACGCGAGGGACAGGGGGCCCCCAAGAGACCCAGTACTTC. It yields the protein CASTRGTGGPQETQYF.

The chain joins TRBV12-5 to TRBJ2-1, with 8 nucleotides matching TRBD1. CDR3 size: 14 residues. With V trimmed by 7 bases and J by 3 bases, 5 bases remained unmatched. Per germline, CDR1 LGHNT and CDR2 FRNRAP. In nucleotides, the CDR3 is TGTGCTAGTGCCTCTGGACAGGGCTACAATGAGCAGTTCTTC. Protein: CASASGQGYNEQFF.

The chain recombines TRBV19 with TRBJ2-1; 12 bases map to TRBD2. Germline V gives CDR1 LNHDA, CDR2 SQIVND (reference sequence). CDR3 length: 15 amino acids. With V trimmed by 5 bases and J by 16 bases, 15 bases remained unmatched. The CDR3 DNA reads as TGTGCCAGTAGTTCAGGGACTAGCGGGTCCATAAGTCTATTCTTC. Residues: CASSSGTSGSISLFF.

The chain couples TRBV29-1 to TRBJ2-1, with 7 bases lining up with TRBD1. Germline V lookup: CDR1 SQVTM, CDR2 ANQGSEA. With V trimmed by 6 bases and J by 3 bases, 8 bases remained unmatched. CDR3 size: 14 residues. The CDR3 loop is CSVRGRGIYNEQFF. The CDR3 DNA follows: TGCAGCGTACGGGGCAGGGGGATCTACAATGAGCAGTTCTTC.

This clone was observed a single time. The chain combines TRBV11-3 with TRBJ1-5; a weak D match, TRBD1 (5 bases). The CDR3 extends over 17 amino acids. V lost 3 bases, J lost 0 bases, and 15 bases lay in between. Germline V gives CDR1 SGHNT, CDR2 YENEEA. CDR3 region: CASSFSTGQHSNQPQHF. The CDR3 DNA reads as TGTGCCAGCAGCTTTTCCACAGGTCAACATAGCAATCAGCCCCAGCATTTT. The full variable domain, rest sourced from reference TRBV11-3 and TRBJ1-5, is EAGVVQSPRYKIIEKKQPVAFWCNPISGHNTLYWYLQNLGQGPELLIRYENEEAVDDSQLPKDRFSAERLKGVDSTLKIQPAELGDSAVYLCASSFSTGQHSNQPQHFGDGTRLSIL.

The chain uses TRBV19 and TRBJ1-2, with 8 bases lining up with TRBD1. The ends lost 6 bases at V and 8 bases at J; junction bases unmatched: 5. Germline CDR1 reads LNHDA; CDR2 reads SQIVND (reference sequence). The length of the CDR3 is 12 residues. The CDR3 coding sequence is TGTGCCAGTAGGGACAGGGATTACGGCTACACCTTC. It specifies CASRDRDYGYTF. The full variable domain, its missing parts supplied by reference TRBV19 and TRBJ1-2, is DGGITQSPKYLFRKEGQNVTLSCEQNLNHDAMYWYRQDPGQGLRLIYYSQIVNDFQKGDIAEGYSVSREKKESFPLTVTSAQKNPTAFYLCASRDRDYGYTFGSGTRLTVV.

The V gene is TRBV6-1, the J gene TRBJ2-1, with 9 nucleotides matching TRBD2. With 8 bases clipped from V and 9 bases from J, the junction kept 14 bases outside the gene matches. The CDR3 runs 15 residues. CDR1 and CDR2 from the germline V gene are MNHNS and SASEGT. The CDR3 coding sequence is TGTGCCAGCCATTTTGGGGTAGCGGGAGAGGTTGAGCAGTTCTTC. Encoded protein: CASHFGVAGEVEQFF.

The chain links TRBV6-6 to TRBJ2-3; D not resolved. CDR3 size: 12 residues. Deletions cut 6 bases from V and 5 bases from J, with 9 bases between. Germline CDR1 and CDR2: MNHNY and SVGAGI (reference sequence). CDR3 region: CASSIHVDTQYF. The DNA of the CDR3 is TGTGCCAGCAGCATACATGTAGATACGCAGTATTTT.

This chain joins TRBV18 and TRBJ1-1; possible D gene TRBD1, 6 bases. The CDR3 loop spans 15 amino acids. Looked up from germline, CDR1 is KGHSH and CDR2 is LQKENI. V shed 4 bases and J shed 2 bases, with 14 bases lying between them. The CDR3 nucleotides read TGTGCCAGCTCACAAACTATACAGGGAAACACTGAAGCTTTCTTT. Amino acid sequence: CASSQTIQGNTEAFF.

The chain uses TRBV5-1 and TRBJ2-3; the match to TRBD2 covers 10 bases. The CDR3 totals 15 residues. The junction had 4 bases not matched to a gene; V was cut back by 4 bases and J by 2 bases. CDR1 and CDR2 from the germline V gene are SGHRS and YFSETQ. CDR3 amino acids: CASSRSGGTTDTQYF. The CDR3 DNA reads as TGCGCCAGCAGCCGTAGCGGGGGGACCACAGATACGCAGTATTTT.

The CDR3 DNA sequence: TGTGCCAGTAGTTCGGGAGAGACTGGAAACACCATATATTTT. Amino acids: CASSSGETGNTIYF. This rearrangement joins TRBV19 to TRBJ1-3; no clear D. Germline V CDR1 and CDR2: LNHDA, SQIVND (reference sequence). The CDR3 has 14 residues. Between the trimmed V and J ends, which lost 5 bases and 2 bases, there was a span of 10 bases.

The chain employs TRBV7-9 and TRBJ1-2; D call uncertain. Germline assignment: CDR1 SEHNR and CDR2 FQNEAQ (reference sequence). Trimming removed 0 bases at V and 2 bases at J, with 7 bases between. The CDR3 extends over 14 amino acids. The CDR3: CASSLAAENYGYTF. As DNA, the CDR3 is TGTGCCAGCAGCTTAGCTGCGGAGAACTATGGCTACACCTTC.

The genes are TRBV5-1 and TRBJ2-5, with 7 bases aligning to TRBD1. Germline CDR1 SGHRS, CDR2 YFSETQ. CDR3 size: 15 residues. Trimming took 2 bases from V and 4 from J; bases not matched to a gene: 8. This CDR3 reads CASSFLTGNGETQYF. DNA of the CDR3: TGCGCCAGCAGCTTCTTGACAGGGAATGGAGAGACCCAGTACTTC.

The V call is TRBV4-1, the J call TRBJ2-3; 10 bases are shared with TRBD1. This CDR3 region has 22 residues. J was trimmed by 2 bases and V by 3 bases; bases with no gene match: 23. In germline, CDR1 is MGHRA, CDR2 YSYEKL. The CDR3 loop reads CASSQYSPGTGVSSRYTDTQYF. CDR3 nucleotide sequence: TGCGCCAGCAGCCAGTACAGTCCCGGGACAGGGGTTTCTAGCCGATACACAGATACGCAGTATTTT.

The chain recombines TRBV15 with TRBJ1-2; 8 positions agree with TRBD1. This CDR3 contains 16 residues. J was trimmed by 2 bases and V by 0 bases; bases with no gene match: 5. Per the germline V gene, CDR1 is LNHNV and CDR2 is YYDKDF (reference sequence). The CDR3 coding sequence is TGTGCCACCAGCAGAGATATGGGACAGGAGAACTATGGCTACACCTTC. Translated: CATSRDMGQENYGYTF.

This clone has only one observation. The chain employs TRBV30 and TRBJ2-5; D is unresolved. The germline V and J ends were trimmed by 0 bases and 7 bases, with 6 bases remaining between them. Germline V gives CDR1 GTSNPN, CDR2 SVGIG (reference sequence). This CDR3 comprises 11 residues. The CDR3, as DNA: TGTGCCTGGAGTGTCTCGGGGACCCAGTACTTC. This translates into CAWSVSGTQYF. Full variable domain (remainder filled in from reference TRBV30 and TRBJ2-5): SQTIHQWPATLVQPVGSPLSLECTVEGTSNPNLYWYRQAAGRGLQLLFYSVGIGQISSEVPQNLSASRPQDRQFILSSKKLLLSDSGFYLCAWSVSGTQYFGPGTRLLVL.

The chain joins TRBV29-1 to TRBJ2-5, with D possibly TRBD2 on 6 matching bases. The CDR3 consists of 14 residues. Trimming cost V 2 bases and J 2 bases, with 12 bases left between them. Germline CDR1 and CDR2: SQVTM and ANQGSEA. The CDR3 nucleotides are TGCAGCGTTGAACTAGCGTCCGATCAAGAGACCCAGTACTTC. Residues: CSVELASDQETQYF.